This entry is about one TCR beta chain. The target antigen is unknown. Profiled with immunoSEQ multiplex PCR; TCRdb holds only in-frame clones, not every one. The sample contains more than 2 million clones, under 97% of which appear only once. The record originates from a study of shared clonotypes between healthy human individuals. Findings and limits, study-wide: A handful of donors had about 5% of their naive CD4 clonotypes in common.

The germline V gene encodes CDR1 SGHRS and CDR2 YFSETQ. CDR3 length: 15 residues. J lost 5 bases, V lost 7 bases, and 13 bases had no gene match. This TCR was sampled from a man in his late teens or twenties in good health. Sequencing was carried out using naive CD4+ T cells sorted from blood. Subset of the sample: CD45RA+ positively selected. The chain couples TRBV5-1 to TRBJ2-3; 7 nucleotides align to TRBD2. CDR3 nucleotides: TGCGCCAGCTGGGGTTCCAGCGGGATAGGAGATACGCAGTATTTT. Translated: CASWGSSGIGDTQYF.